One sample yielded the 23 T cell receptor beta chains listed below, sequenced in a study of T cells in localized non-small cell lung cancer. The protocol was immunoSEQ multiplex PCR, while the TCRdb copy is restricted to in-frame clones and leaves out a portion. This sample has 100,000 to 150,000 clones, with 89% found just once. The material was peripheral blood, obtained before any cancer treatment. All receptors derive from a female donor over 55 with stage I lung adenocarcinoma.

The CDR3 nucleotides read TGTGCCAGCAGTGACGGACAGTGGTATCAGCCCCAGCATTTT. Encoded protein: CASSDGQWYQPQHF. J is TRBJ1-5 and V is TRBV6-1; D may be TRBD1 (6 bases). Germline CDR1 reads MNHNS; CDR2 reads SASEGT. The CDR3 loop spans 14 amino acids. V gave up 3 bases and J gave up 5 bases, with 11 bases separating them.

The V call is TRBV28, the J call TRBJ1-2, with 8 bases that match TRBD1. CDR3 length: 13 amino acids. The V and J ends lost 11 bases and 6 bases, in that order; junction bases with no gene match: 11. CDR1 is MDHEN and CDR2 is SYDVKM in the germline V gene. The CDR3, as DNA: TGTGCCGCCCTAGCAGGGGGCGTAAATGGCTACACCTTC. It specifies CAALAGGVNGYTF.

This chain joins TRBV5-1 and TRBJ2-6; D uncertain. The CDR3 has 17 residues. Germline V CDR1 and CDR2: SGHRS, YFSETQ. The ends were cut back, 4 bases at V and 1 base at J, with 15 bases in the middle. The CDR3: CASSEGQIGSGANVLTF. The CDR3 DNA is TGCGCCAGCAGCGAAGGGCAGATCGGGTCTGGGGCCAACGTCCTGACTTTC.

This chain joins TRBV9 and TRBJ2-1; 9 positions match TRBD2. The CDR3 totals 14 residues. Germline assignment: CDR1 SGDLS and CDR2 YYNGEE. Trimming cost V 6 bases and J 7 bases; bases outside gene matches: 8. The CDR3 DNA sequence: TGTGCCAGCACGGGTAGCGGGAGCATGAATGAGCAGTTCTTC. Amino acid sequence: CASTGSGSMNEQFF.

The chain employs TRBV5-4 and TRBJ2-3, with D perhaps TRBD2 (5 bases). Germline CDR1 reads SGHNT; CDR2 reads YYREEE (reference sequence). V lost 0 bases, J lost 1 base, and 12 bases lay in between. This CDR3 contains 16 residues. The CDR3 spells CASSLGLLGGTDTQYF. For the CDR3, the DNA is TGTGCCAGCAGCTTGGGCTTACTAGGAGGCACAGATACGCAGTATTTT.

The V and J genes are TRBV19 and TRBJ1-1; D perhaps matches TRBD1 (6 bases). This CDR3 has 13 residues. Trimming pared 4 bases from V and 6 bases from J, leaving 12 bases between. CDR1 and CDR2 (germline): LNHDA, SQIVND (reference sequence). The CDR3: CASSNQGGAEAFF. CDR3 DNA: TGTGCCAGTAGTAATCAAGGGGGGGCTGAAGCTTTCTTT.

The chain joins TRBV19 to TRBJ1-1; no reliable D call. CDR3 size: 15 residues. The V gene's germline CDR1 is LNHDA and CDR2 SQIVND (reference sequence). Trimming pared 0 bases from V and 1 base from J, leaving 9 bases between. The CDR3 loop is CASSIDRAQNTEAFF. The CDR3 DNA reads TGTGCCAGTAGTATAGACCGGGCCCAGAACACTGAAGCTTTCTTT.

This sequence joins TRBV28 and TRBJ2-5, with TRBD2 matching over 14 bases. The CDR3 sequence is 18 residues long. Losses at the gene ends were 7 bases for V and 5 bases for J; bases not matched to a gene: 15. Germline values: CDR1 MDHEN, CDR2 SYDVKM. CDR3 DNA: TGTGCCAGCACCTCACTGATTAGGACTAGCGGGAGGAAGGAGACCCAGTACTTC. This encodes CASTSLIRTSGRKETQYF.

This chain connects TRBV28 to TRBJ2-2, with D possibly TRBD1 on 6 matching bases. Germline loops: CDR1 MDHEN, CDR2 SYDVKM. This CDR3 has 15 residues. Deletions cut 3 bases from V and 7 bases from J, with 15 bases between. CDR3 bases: TGTGCCAGCAGTTTTTACAGGGCTGGTGGCGGGGAGCTGTTTTTT. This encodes CASSFYRAGGGELFF.

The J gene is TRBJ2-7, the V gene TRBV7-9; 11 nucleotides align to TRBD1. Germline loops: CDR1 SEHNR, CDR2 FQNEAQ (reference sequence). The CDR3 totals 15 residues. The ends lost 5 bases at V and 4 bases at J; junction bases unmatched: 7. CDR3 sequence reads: CASSLGGQGVYEQYF. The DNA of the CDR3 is TGTGCCAGCAGCCTGGGGGGACAGGGGGTTTACGAGCAGTACTTC.

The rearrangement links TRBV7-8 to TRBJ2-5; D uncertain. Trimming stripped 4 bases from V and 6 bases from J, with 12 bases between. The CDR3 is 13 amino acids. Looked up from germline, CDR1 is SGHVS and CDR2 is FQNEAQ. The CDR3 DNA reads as TGTGCCAGCAGCTCCCGACCCCCCAAGACCCAGTACTTC. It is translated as CASSSRPPKTQYF.

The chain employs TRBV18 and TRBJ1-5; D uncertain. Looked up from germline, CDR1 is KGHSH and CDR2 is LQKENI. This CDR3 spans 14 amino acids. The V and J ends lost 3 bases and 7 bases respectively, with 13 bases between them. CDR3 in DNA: TGTGCCAGCTCACCCCTACCAGGACCCCAGCCCCAGCATTTT. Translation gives CASSPLPGPQPQHF.

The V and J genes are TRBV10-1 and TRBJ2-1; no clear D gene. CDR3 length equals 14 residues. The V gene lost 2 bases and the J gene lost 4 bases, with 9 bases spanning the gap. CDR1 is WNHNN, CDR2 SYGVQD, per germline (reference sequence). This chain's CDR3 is CASSERQEYNEQFF. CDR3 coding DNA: TGCGCCAGCAGTGAGCGGCAGGAGTACAATGAGCAGTTCTTC.

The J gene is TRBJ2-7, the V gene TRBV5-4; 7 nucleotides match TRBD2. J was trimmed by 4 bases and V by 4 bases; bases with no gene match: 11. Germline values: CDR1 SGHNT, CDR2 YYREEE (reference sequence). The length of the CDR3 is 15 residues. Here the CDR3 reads CASSAPLARRYEQYF. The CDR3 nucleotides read TGTGCCAGCAGCGCTCCACTAGCGAGGAGGTACGAGCAGTACTTC.

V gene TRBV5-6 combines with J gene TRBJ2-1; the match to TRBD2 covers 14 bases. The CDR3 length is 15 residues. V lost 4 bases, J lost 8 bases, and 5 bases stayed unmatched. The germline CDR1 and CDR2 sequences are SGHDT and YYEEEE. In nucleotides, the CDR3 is TGTGCCAGCAGCATTCGACTAGCGGGAGGGGATGAGCAGTTCTTC. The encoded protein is CASSIRLAGGDEQFF.

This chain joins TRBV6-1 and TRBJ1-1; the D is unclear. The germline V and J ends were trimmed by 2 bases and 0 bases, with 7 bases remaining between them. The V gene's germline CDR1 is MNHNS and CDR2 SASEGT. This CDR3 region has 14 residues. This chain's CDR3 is CASSEWVMNTEAFF. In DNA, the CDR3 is TGTGCCAGCAGTGAATGGGTTATGAACACTGAAGCTTTCTTT.

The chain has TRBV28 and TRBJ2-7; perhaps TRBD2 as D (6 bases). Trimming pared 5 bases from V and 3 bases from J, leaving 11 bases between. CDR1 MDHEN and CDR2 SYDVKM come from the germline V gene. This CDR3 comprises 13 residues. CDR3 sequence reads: CASSVSGIYEQYF. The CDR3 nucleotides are TGTGCCAGCAGTGTTAGCGGAATCTACGAGCAGTACTTC.

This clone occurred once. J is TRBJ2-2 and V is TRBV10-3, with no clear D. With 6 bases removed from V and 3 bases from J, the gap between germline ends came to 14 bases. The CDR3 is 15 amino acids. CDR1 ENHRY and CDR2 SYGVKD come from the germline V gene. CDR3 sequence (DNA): TGTGCCATCAGGGATACAGTAGTCGACACCGGGGAGCTGTTTTTT. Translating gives CAIRDTVVDTGELFF.

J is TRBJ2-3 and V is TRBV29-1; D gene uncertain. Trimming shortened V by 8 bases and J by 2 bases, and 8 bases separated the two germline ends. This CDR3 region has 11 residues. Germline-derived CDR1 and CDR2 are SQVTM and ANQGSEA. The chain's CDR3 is CSYPLTDTQYF. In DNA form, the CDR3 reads TGCAGCTATCCCCTCACAGATACGCAGTATTTT.

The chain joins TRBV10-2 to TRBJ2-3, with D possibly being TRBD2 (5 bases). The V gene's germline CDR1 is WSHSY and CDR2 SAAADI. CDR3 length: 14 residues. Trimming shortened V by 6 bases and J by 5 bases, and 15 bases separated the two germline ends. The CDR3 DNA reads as TGCGCCAGCAGGGCACGTCCCGAGGGAGATACGCAGTATTTT. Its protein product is CASRARPEGDTQYF.

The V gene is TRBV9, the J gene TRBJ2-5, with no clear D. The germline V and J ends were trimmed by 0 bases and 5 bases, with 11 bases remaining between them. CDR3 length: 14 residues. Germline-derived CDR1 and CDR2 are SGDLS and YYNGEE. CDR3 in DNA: TGTGCCAGCAGCGTAGATGGTAGTCGGGAGACCCAGTACTTC. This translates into CASSVDGSRETQYF. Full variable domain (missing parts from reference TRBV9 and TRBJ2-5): DSGVTQTPKHLITATGQRVTLRCSPRSGDLSVYWYQQSLDQGLQFLIQYYNGEERAKGNILERFSAQQFPDLHSELNLSSLELGDSALYFCASSVDGSRETQYFGPGTRLLVL.

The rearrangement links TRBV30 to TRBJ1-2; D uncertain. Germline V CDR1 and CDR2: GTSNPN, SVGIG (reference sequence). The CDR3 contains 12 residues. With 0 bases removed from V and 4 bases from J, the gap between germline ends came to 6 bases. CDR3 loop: CAWSVTGYGYTF. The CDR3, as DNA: TGTGCCTGGAGTGTAACCGGCTATGGCTACACCTTC.

CDR3 loop: CASSLDGAGANVLTF. In nucleotides, the CDR3 is TGCGCCAGCAGCTTGGATGGTGCTGGGGCCAACGTCCTGACTTTC. The chain combines TRBV5-1 with TRBJ2-6; no clear D. Germline V gives CDR1 SGHRS, CDR2 YFSETQ. Trimming removed 0 bases at V and 2 bases at J, with 6 bases between. The CDR3 loop spans 15 amino acids.